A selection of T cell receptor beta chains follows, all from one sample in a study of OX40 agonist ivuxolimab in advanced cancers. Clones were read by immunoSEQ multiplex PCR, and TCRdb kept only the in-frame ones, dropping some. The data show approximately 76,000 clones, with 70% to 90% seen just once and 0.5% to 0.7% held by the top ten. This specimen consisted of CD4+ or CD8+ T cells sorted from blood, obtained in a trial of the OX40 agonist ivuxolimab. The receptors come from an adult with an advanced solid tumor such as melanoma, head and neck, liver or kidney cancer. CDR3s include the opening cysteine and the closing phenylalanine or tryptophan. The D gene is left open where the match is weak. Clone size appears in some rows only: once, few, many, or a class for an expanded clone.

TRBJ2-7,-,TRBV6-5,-,TGTGCCAGCAGTTACAGAGGTACTATTTTGCCCTACGAGCAGTACTTC,CASSYRGTILPYEQYF
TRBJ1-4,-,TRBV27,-,TGTGCCAGCAGTTTATCGACGGGATCTCAACTGTTTTTT,CASSLSTGSQLFF
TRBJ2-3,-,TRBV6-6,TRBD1,TGTGCCAGCAGCTCCCGGGACAGGGGCACAGATACGCAGTATTTT,CASSSRDRGTDTQYF
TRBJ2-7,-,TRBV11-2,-,TGTGCCAGCAGCACCTCCACAGGGAACTCCTACGAGCAGTACTTC,CASSTSTGNSYEQYF
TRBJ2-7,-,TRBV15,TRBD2,TGTGCCACCAGCCCATGGGGGGGTCGCTACGAGCAGTACTTC,CATSPWGGRYEQYF
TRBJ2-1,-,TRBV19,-,TGTGCCAGTAGTTTGGGGACCCAAGTTTACAATGAGCAGTTCTTC,CASSLGTQVYNEQFF
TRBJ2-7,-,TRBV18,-,TGTGCCAGCTCACCAGACTACGAGCAGTACTTC,CASSPDYEQYF
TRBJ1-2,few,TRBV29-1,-,TGCAGCGTCAGACCCGGGGATGGCTACACCTTC,CSVRPGDGYTF
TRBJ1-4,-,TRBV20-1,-,TGCAGTGCTCAAGGGTATGAAAAACTGTTTTTT,CSAQGYEKLFF
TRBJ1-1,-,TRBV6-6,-,TGTGCCAGCGGGGGCGGGGGCACTGAAGCTTTCTTT,CASGGGGTEAFF
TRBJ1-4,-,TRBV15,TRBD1,TGTGCCACCAGCAGAGACCAGGGGGGGGAAAAACTGTTTTTT,CATSRDQGGEKLFF
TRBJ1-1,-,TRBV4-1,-,TGCGCCAGCAGTCGAACTCCCTACAGGGACCTGAACACTGAAGCTTTCTTT,CASSRTPYRDLNTEAFF
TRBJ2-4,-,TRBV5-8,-,TGTGCCAGCAACGACGGACTAGCCAAAAACATTCAGTACTTC,CASNDGLAKNIQYF
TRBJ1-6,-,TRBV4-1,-,TGCGCCAGCACCCCCCGAGCCTCCACCGGTTCACCCCTCCACTTT,CASTPRASTGSPLHF
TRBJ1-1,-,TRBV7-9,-,TGTGCCAGCAGCTCAGGGGACACCCTGAACACTGAAGCTTTCTTT,CASSSGDTLNTEAFF
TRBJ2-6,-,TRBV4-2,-,TGTGCCAGCAGCCAAGTTTTACAGGGTAGTGACGGGGCCAACGTCCTGACTTTC,CASSQVLQGSDGANVLTF
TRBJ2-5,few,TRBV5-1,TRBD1,TGCGCCAGCAGCGGCGGGACAGGGGGGTACCAAGAGACCCAGTACTTC,CASSGGTGGYQETQYF
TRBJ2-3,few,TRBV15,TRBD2,TGTGCCACCAGCAGTCCCGGACTAGCGGGGAGCACAGATACGCAGTATTTT,CATSSPGLAGSTDTQYF
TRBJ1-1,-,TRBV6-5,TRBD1,TGTGCCAGCAGCCTCTACGGGACAGCGAACACTGAAGCTTTCTTT,CASSLYGTANTEAFF
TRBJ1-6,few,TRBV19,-,TGTGCCAGTAGCTTACAGGGTAATAATTCACCCCTCCACTTT,CASSLQGNNSPLHF
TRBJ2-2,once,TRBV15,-,TGTGCCACCAGCGCAGTTGTAGGGACCGAGCTGTTTTTT,CATSAVVGTELFF
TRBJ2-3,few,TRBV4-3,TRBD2,TGCGCCAGCAGCCAAGAGGTCCCCGGGGGGGTGCGCACAGATACGCAGTATTTT,CASSQEVPGGVRTDTQYF
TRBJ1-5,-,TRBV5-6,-,TGTGCCAGCGTCGGGGAGGTCTTTTATCAGCCCCAGCATTTT,CASVGEVFYQPQHF
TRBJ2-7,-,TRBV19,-,TGTGCCAGTATATGGGGGGACAGAGCCTACGAGCAGTACTTC,CASIWGDRAYEQYF
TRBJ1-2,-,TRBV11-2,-,TGTGCCAGCAGCTTAGATTGGCAGGATCATGGCTACACCTTC,CASSLDWQDHGYTF
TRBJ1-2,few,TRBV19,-,TGTGCCACACAAGACAGGCCTCGCTATGGCTACACCTTC,CATQDRPRYGYTF
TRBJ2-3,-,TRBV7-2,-,TGTGCCAGCAGCTTAGAGAGGTCCACAGATACGCAGTATTTT,CASSLERSTDTQYF
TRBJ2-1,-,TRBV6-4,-,TGTGCCAGCAGTGGGAACAGGGACCATGAGCAGTTCTTC,CASSGNRDHEQFF
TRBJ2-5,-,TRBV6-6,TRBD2,TGTGCCAGCAGTTACCAGCGGGGCTACCAAGAGACCCAGTACTTC,CASSYQRGYQETQYF
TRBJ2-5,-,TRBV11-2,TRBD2,TGTGCCAGCAGCCAAGGGACTAGCGGGGGGGCCGGTGAGACCCAGTACTTC,CASSQGTSGGAGETQYF
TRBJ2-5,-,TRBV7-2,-,TGTGCCAGCAGCTCCTACCCAAGGGACCAGTACTTC,CASSSYPRDQYF
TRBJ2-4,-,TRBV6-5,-,TGTGCCAGCAGTCCGGGACGGCTGGTGAACATTCAGTACTTC,CASSPGRLVNIQYF
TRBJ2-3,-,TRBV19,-,TGTGCCAGTAGTATAGATGGGATCTCCGGAGATACGCAGTATTTT,CASSIDGISGDTQYF
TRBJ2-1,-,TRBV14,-,TGTGCCAGCAGCCCCATCGGGGCCCGCAATGAGCAGTTCTTC,CASSPIGARNEQFF
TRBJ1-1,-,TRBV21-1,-,TGTGCCAGCAGCAAAGTGGCACAGGGAGTGAACACTGAAGCTTTCTTT,CASSKVAQGVNTEAFF
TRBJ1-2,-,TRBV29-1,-,TGCAGCGTTGGGAAGGACAGTAACTATGGCTACACCTTC,CSVGKDSNYGYTF
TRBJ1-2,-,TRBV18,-,TGTGCCAGCTCACCTACAGAGGATGGCTACACCTTC,CASSPTEDGYTF
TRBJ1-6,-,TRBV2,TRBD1,TGTGCCAGCAGTGAAAGAGGGGGCCCCAATTCACCCCTCCACTTT,CASSERGGPNSPLHF
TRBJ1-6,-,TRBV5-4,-,TGTGCCAGCAGCTCAGCCACGGGGAAGGGTAATTCACCCCTCCACTTT,CASSSATGKGNSPLHF
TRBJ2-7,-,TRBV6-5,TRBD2,TGTGCCAGCGCGGGGGTTTACTCCTACGAGCAGTACTTC,CASAGVYSYEQYF
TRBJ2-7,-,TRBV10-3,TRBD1,TGTGCCACCTATATCGGACAGGGGACCTACGAGCAGTACTTC,CATYIGQGTYEQYF
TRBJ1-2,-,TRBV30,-,TGTGCCTGGAGCCGGGGCCATGGCTACACCTTC,CAWSRGHGYTF
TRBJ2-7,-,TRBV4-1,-,TGCGCCAGCAGCCAAGGCGAGGGGCCCTACGAGCAGTACTTC,CASSQGEGPYEQYF
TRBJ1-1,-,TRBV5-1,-,TGCGCCAGCAGCTTAGTGTTGGGCACTGAAGCTTTCTTT,CASSLVLGTEAFF
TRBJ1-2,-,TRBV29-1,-,TGCAGCGTTGACTGGGGGCGCATTGGTGGCTACACCTTC,CSVDWGRIGGYTF
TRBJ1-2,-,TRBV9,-,TGTGCCAGCAGCGCCCGACAGAGTTCGTTAGGCTACACCTTC,CASSARQSSLGYTF
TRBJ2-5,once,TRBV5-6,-,TGTGCCAGCAGCAACAGCAGGGGGGGAGAGACCCAGTACTTC,CASSNSRGGETQYF
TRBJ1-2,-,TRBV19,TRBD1,TGTGCCAGTACCCCGGACAGGGCCTATGGCTACACCTTC,CASTPDRAYGYTF
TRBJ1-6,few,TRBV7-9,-,TGTGCCAGCAGCTGGGCCTATAATTCACCCCTCCACTTT,CASSWAYNSPLHF
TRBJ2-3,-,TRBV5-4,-,TGTGCCAGCAGCTTGGACAGGAAAATCACAGATACGCAGTATTTT,CASSLDRKITDTQYF
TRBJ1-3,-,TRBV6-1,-,TGTGCCAGCAGGGAATATGTGGGTTCAGGAAATGGAAACACCATATATTTT,CASREYVGSGNGNTIYF
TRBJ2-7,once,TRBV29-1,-,TGCAGCGTTGAAGAGACAGGAGACTACGAGCAGTACTTC,CSVEETGDYEQYF
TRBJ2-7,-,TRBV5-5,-,TGTGCCAGCAGCTTGTTGACAGGACCAACCTACGAGCAGTACTTC,CASSLLTGPTYEQYF
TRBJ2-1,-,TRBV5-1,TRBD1,TGCGCCAGCAGCCCCGGACAGGGGGCGGCTCCTGAGCAGTTCTTC,CASSPGQGAAPEQFF
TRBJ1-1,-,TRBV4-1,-,TGCGCCAGCACCCAAGAGAGTACAGGTGAGACTGAAGCTTTCTTT,CASTQESTGETEAFF